The following is a T cell receptor beta chain sequence with its context. As yet, its antigen is unknown. This sample is drawn from a study of T cell responses to AZD1222 COVID-19 vaccine. Study-level background: Pooled samples include second doses given at about 4 or 12 weeks. Study-wide results and limits: Across the whole spike, CD4 TCRs peaked at regions 160-218 and 743-854. Baseline serostatus was positive in only 5 to 7 AZD1222 recipients. Most donors were white British and more were female, and clonal diversity was possibly underestimated.

Sequenced by immunoSEQ multiplex PCR; TCRdb stores in-frame clones only, minus some. The sample has more than 150,000 clones, roughly 92% seen once. The germline gives CDR1 MNHEY, CDR2 SVGAGI. V dropped 4 bases and J dropped 8 bases, with 17 bases sitting between them. This CDR3 is 15 amino acids long. Source: peripheral blood, taken on day 0 of AZD1222 vaccination. The chain couples TRBV6-5 to TRBJ1-4; D remains unclear. This TCR derives from an adult in good health. The CDR3 loop is CASSSRAPGREKLFF. CDR3 bases: TGTGCCAGCAGTTCCCGGGCCCCTGGGAGAGAAAAACTGTTTTTT.